This TCR beta chain comes out of a study of blood T cell repertoires in COVID-19. At the level of the study: Acute-phase and convalescent COVID-19 samples originated in the United States, Italy and Spain. From T cells, B-cell-depleted T cells, or PBMCs came the material, which was cDNA or gDNA.

In the source study's methods: Estimates of nucleated cell counts were drawn from the amplification of reference gene primers. The protocol was immunoSEQ multiplex PCR, while the TCRdb copy is restricted to in-frame clones and leaves out a portion. V, J and clone size are taken as reported in that table, and D and trimming were inferred from the DNA itself. The table shows about 100,000 clones, with more than 70% occurring only once. V was clipped by 4 bases and J by 7 bases; unmatched bases: 7. Germline-derived CDR1 and CDR2 are LNHDA and SQIVND (reference sequence). This CDR3 spans 14 amino acids. This clone was seen once.

The TCR sequence derives from a human donor in a cohort sampled during active COVID-19. The specimen was peripheral blood. V usage is TRBV19 and J usage is TRBJ2-1; 7 nucleotides agree with TRBD2. The CDR3 sequence: CASSNAGEANEQFF. CDR3 DNA: TGTGCCAGTAGTAACGCGGGAGAGGCAAATGAGCAGTTCTTC.